This T cell receptor beta chain was recovered during a study of blood T cell repertoires in COVID-19. At the level of the study: Nucleic acid was either cDNA or gDNA, and it came from T cells, B-cell-depleted T cells, or PBMCs.

Assay: immunoSEQ multiplex PCR; the TCRdb copy retains only in-frame clones and omits some. The data show 150,000 to 200,000 clones, with around 90% seen just once and roughly 8.6% held by the top ten. The CDR3 loop spans 14 amino acids. The germline V gene encodes CDR1 DFQATT and CDR2 SNEGSKA (reference sequence). V shed 3 bases, J shed 13 bases, and the junction held 18 bases outside the gene matches. Sequenced: PBMCs or T cells enriched from blood (not recorded which). V is TRBV20-1 and J is TRBJ2-7; 7 bases are shared with TRBD2. This clonotype was obtained from a woman in her late teens or twenties who had recovered from COVID-19. This CDR3 reads CSASQASGAVMKYF. The CDR3 DNA reads TGCAGTGCTAGTCAGGCTAGCGGTGCCGTTATGAAATACTTC.